These T cell receptor beta chains were read from a single sample in a study of technical replicates of blood from a few donors. Profiling relied on immunoSEQ multiplex PCR, and the TCRdb table lists in-frame clones only, not all of them. The table records 90,000 to 100,000 clones, 90% to 96% of them present only once. Sequencing was carried out using T cells isolated from PBMCs. These receptor sequences come from a human donor in good health. The CDR3 runs from the conserved cysteine through the conserved F or W. Each record gives: clone size, V gene, J gene, CDR3 length, D gene, CDR3 protein, CDR3 DNA. D genes are given only for firm matches. Rows may omit the clone size; those that give it use once, few, many or a size class.

>once|TRBV2|TRBJ2-2|16|TRBD1
CASTMDRGPLSGELFF
TGTGCCAGCACAATGGACAGGGGGCCTCTGTCCGGGGAGCTGTTTTTT
>.|TRBV7-2|TRBJ2-7|15|TRBD2
CASSPRERGEYEQYF
TGTGCCAGCAGCCCTCGAGAGCGGGGGGAATACGAGCAGTACTTC
>.|TRBV29-1|TRBJ2-4|14|.
CSVEEADMGNIQYF
TGCAGCGTTGAAGAGGCGGACATGGGAAACATTCAGTACTTC
>.|TRBV12-5|TRBJ2-7|16|.
CASGLPRRGWLYEQYF
TGTGCTAGTGGTTTGCCCAGACGAGGGTGGCTCTACGAGCAGTACTTC
>.|TRBV5-8|TRBJ1-5|14|.
CASSLPLPSQPQHF
TGTGCCAGCAGCTTGCCCCTTCCGAGTCAGCCCCAGCATTTT
>.|TRBV4-1|TRBJ1-6|13|.
CASSQDRGSPLHF
TGCGCCAGCAGCCAAGATCGAGGTTCACCCCTCCACTTT
>.|TRBV4-2|TRBJ1-1|15|.
CASSESMSELTEAFF
TGTGCCAGCAGCGAAAGTATGTCGGAGCTCACTGAAGCTTTCTTT
>.|TRBV5-6|TRBJ1-1|13|TRBD1
CASSKDRALAAFF
TGTGCCAGCAGCAAGGACAGGGCTCTGGCCGCTTTCTTT
>.|TRBV2|TRBJ2-6|16|.
CACDRNSDSGANVLTF
TGTGCCTGCGACAGGAACTCAGACTCTGGGGCCAACGTCCTGACTTTC
>.|TRBV25-1|TRBJ1-5|14|TRBD1
CASSAQGANQPQHF
TGTGCCAGCAGTGCCCAGGGGGCAAATCAGCCCCAGCATTTT
>.|TRBV18|TRBJ1-5|13|.
CASSPGSDQPQHF
TGTGCCAGCTCACCAGGGAGCGATCAGCCCCAGCATTTT
>.|TRBV7-9|TRBJ1-2|13|.
CASSLDRVYGYTF
TGTGCCAGCAGCTTAGACAGGGTCTATGGCTACACCTTC
>.|TRBV5-1|TRBJ1-1|15|.
CASSFRGGVNTEAFF
TGCGCCAGCAGCTTTCGCGGGGGGGTGAACACTGAAGCTTTCTTT
>.|TRBV6-6|TRBJ2-4|14|.
CASSYGGAKNIQYF
TGTGCCAGCAGTTACGGGGGCGCCAAAAACATTCAGTACTTC
>.|TRBV7-9|TRBJ2-2|13|.
CASRPTGSGELFF
TGTGCCAGCAGACCTACAGGAAGCGGGGAGCTGTTTTTT
>.|TRBV6-5|TRBJ2-7|15|TRBD2
CASSAAWSGSYEQYF
TGTGCCAGCAGTGCCGCTTGGAGCGGGAGCTACGAGCAGTACTTC
>.|TRBV5-1|TRBJ1-1|15|.
CASSLTGGFNTEAFF
TGCGCCAGCAGCTTGACCGGGGGTTTTAACACTGAAGCTTTCTTT
>.|TRBV19|TRBJ1-1|15|TRBD1
CASRTRDRGNTEAFF
TGTGCCAGTAGAACCCGGGACAGGGGGAACACTGAAGCTTTCTTT
>.|TRBV5-1|TRBJ2-5|14|.
CASSLGGVQETQYF
TGCGCCAGCAGCTTGGGGGGGGTCCAAGAGACCCAGTACTTC
>once|TRBV28|TRBJ2-7|17|.
CASSSSRVPNLSYEQYF
TGTGCCAGCAGTTCAAGCAGGGTCCCCAACCTCTCCTACGAGCAGTACTTC
>.|TRBV27|TRBJ2-7|14|.
CASSPERVIYEQYF
TGTGCCAGCAGTCCCGAGCGCGTGATTTACGAGCAGTACTTC
>.|TRBV27|TRBJ2-1|15|.
CASSLLSQVTNEQFF
TGTGCCAGCAGTTTATTATCCCAGGTTACCAATGAGCAGTTCTTC
>.|TRBV6-5|TRBJ1-6|16|.
CASSYGRGSYNSPLHF
TGTGCCAGCAGTTACGGGCGGGGCTCCTATAATTCACCCCTCCACTTT
>.|TRBV4-1|TRBJ2-5|16|TRBD2
CASSRGLAGEVETQYF
TGCGCCAGCAGCCGGGGACTAGCGGGGGAGGTGGAGACCCAGTACTTC
>.|TRBV6-5|TRBJ1-6|14|TRBD1
CASSLDRGSSPLHF
TGTGCCAGCAGTTTGGACAGGGGAAGCTCACCCCTCCACTTT
>.|TRBV28|TRBJ2-5|12|TRBD1
CASSKGQGAQYF
TGTGCCAGCAGCAAAGGACAGGGCGCCCAGTACTTC
>once|TRBV7-9|TRBJ2-7|14|.
CASSFRGSADEQYF
TGTGCCAGCAGCTTCCGAGGGTCGGCGGACGAGCAGTACTTC
>.|TRBV6-1|TRBJ1-4|13|.
CASSGTDNEKLFF
TGTGCCAGCAGTGGGACAGATAATGAAAAACTGTTTTTT
>.|TRBV5-5|TRBJ2-7|14|.
CASSSSGQTYEQYF
TGTGCCAGCAGCTCCTCCGGACAGACCTACGAGCAGTACTTC
>.|TRBV7-6|TRBJ2-7|12|TRBD2
CASRAAGYEQYF
TGTGCCAGCAGAGCAGCGGGATACGAGCAGTACTTC
>.|TRBV4-1|TRBJ1-3|15|.
CASSQDFPSGNTIYF
TGCGCCAGCAGCCAAGATTTCCCTTCTGGAAACACCATATATTTT
>.|TRBV5-1|TRBJ2-5|16|TRBD2
CASSSGLAGLQETQYF
TGCGCCAGCAGCTCGGGACTAGCGGGCCTACAAGAGACCCAGTACTTC
>.|TRBV6-1|TRBJ1-6|15|.
CASSATGSGGSPLHF
TGTGCCAGCAGCGCTACAGGGTCGGGGGGTTCACCCCTCCACTTT
>.|TRBV11-2|TRBJ2-3|14|.
CASSLWGGTDTQYF
TGTGCCAGCAGCTTATGGGGGGGCACAGATACGCAGTATTTT
>.|TRBV7-9|TRBJ2-1|13|.
CASSPPGYNEQFF
TGTGCCAGCAGCCCACCAGGTTACAATGAGCAGTTCTTC
>.|TRBV5-1|TRBJ1-1|13|.
CASSLPSLLEAFF
TGCGCCAGCAGCTTGCCCAGTCTGCTTGAAGCTTTCTTT
>.|TRBV5-1|TRBJ2-3|16|TRBD2
CASSLAASGSFDTQYF
TGCGCCAGCAGCTTGGCCGCTAGCGGGAGTTTTGATACGCAGTATTTT
>.|TRBV30|TRBJ1-1|11|.
CAWSQGIEAFF
TGTGCCTGGAGTCAGGGGATAGAAGCTTTCTTT
>.|TRBV12-5|TRBJ2-7|15|TRBD1
CASGFSTGQPYEQYF
TGTGCTAGTGGTTTTTCGACAGGGCAACCCTACGAGCAGTACTTC
>.|TRBV27|TRBJ1-1|16|.
CASSTVYVASNTEAFF
TGTGCCAGCAGTACCGTTTACGTCGCGTCGAACACTGAAGCTTTCTTT
>few|TRBV6-4|TRBJ1-1|14|.
CASSDSGGNTEAFF
TGTGCCAGCAGTGACTCAGGAGGGAACACTGAAGCTTTCTTT
>.|TRBV6-6|TRBJ2-1|13|.
CASVAGSYNEQFF
TGTGCCAGCGTGGCAGGATCGTACAATGAGCAGTTCTTC
>.|TRBV29-1|TRBJ2-5|11|.
CSAPYQETQYF
TGCAGCGCCCCGTACCAAGAGACCCAGTACTTC
>.|TRBV4-2|TRBJ2-3|15|TRBD2
CASTSSGGALDTQYF
TGTGCCAGCACCTCTAGCGGGGGGGCCTTAGATACGCAGTATTTT
>.|TRBV7-9|TRBJ1-5|12|.
CASSASGQPQHF
TGTGCCAGCAGCGCCAGTGGTCAGCCCCAGCATTTT
>.|TRBV11-2|TRBJ2-7|14|TRBD1
CASSMGQGVYEQYF
TGTGCCAGCAGCATGGGACAGGGAGTCTACGAGCAGTACTTC
>.|TRBV5-1|TRBJ1-4|14|.
CASSLVGGDEKLFF
TGCGCCAGCAGCTTGGTGGGCGGGGATGAAAAACTGTTTTTT